This entry describes one T cell receptor (beta chain). Its antigen remains unidentified. V dropped 4 bases and J dropped 1 base, with 14 bases sitting between them. From germline, CDR1 is SGHKS and CDR2 YYEKEE (reference sequence). The CDR3 totals 15 residues. The record originates from a study of T cell repertoires in cytomegalovirus infection. In the study overall: Through public TCR beta signatures, both CMV infection and matching HLA type were indicated.

TCRdb reanalysed the reads using MiXCR and keeps one entry per CDR3 protein. The repertoire holds around 430,000 distinct CDR3 sequences, 40% to 50% seen once, with about 39% in the top ten. This TCR derives from a human donor in good health (CMV status not recorded). Some clones in this sample may be carry-over from other donors' samples. This chain links TRBV5-5 with TRBJ1-1; TRBD1 might be the D (5 bases). The starting material was cultured PBMCs, obtained from culture after CMV antigen stimulation. The CDR3 loop reads CASSPGGTRNTEAFF. Here the CDR3 DNA reads TGTGCCAGCAGCCCCGGGGGGACTCGGAACACTGAAGCTTTCTTT.